These 29 T cell receptor beta chains share one sample of origin, sequenced in a study of siplizumab effects on memory and regulatory T cells. The repertoire was sequenced with immunoSEQ multiplex PCR; TCRdb's copy has only in-frame clones and lacks some. The data show some 120,000 clones, approximately 94% seen once. The sequencing input was non-Treg CD4+ T cells sorted from blood. These receptors all stem from a human donor in good health.

The genes are TRBV5-4 and TRBJ2-7; D possibly matches TRBD1 or TRBD2 (5 bases each). Germline V gene sequence: CDR1 SGHNT, CDR2 YYREEE (reference sequence). The V gene lost 0 bases and the J gene lost 5 bases, with 21 bases spanning the gap. This CDR3 has 17 amino acids. CDR3 sequence reads: CASSLDLGTVLPHEQYF. CDR3 sequence (DNA): TGTGCCAGCAGCTTGGATCTTGGGACGGTACTTCCCCACGAGCAGTACTTC.

V is TRBV2 and J is TRBJ1-2; no firm D call. This CDR3 comprises 12 residues. Germline values: CDR1 SNHLY, CDR2 FYNNEI. Trimming cost V 7 bases and J 2 bases, with 8 bases left between them. This CDR3 is CASTQENYGYTF. As DNA, the CDR3 is TGTGCCAGCACGCAGGAAAACTATGGCTACACCTTC.

This clone was picked up a small number of times. This chain connects TRBV7-9 to TRBJ2-1; 8 bases line up with TRBD1. CDR3 length equals 11 residues. From germline, CDR1 is SEHNR and CDR2 FQNEAQ (reference sequence). V shed 5 bases and J 13 bases; nucleotides not matched to a gene: 4. CDR3 coding DNA: TGTGCCAGCAGCGTCGACAGGGGACAGTTCTTC. The encoded protein is CASSVDRGQFF.

This clone was found once. This chain links TRBV19 with TRBJ2-7; D gene ambiguous. The CDR3 covers 14 residues. With 1 base removed from V and 1 base from J, the gap between germline ends came to 8 bases. The germline gives CDR1 LNHDA, CDR2 SQIVND (reference sequence). CDR3 protein: CASSIGLASYEQYF. CDR3 coding DNA: TGTGCCAGTAGTATAGGATTAGCATCCTACGAGCAGTACTTC.

CDR3 nucleotides: TGTGCCAGCAGGGGTCAGGGGGACACCGGGGAGCTGTTTTTT. Amino acid sequence: CASRGQGDTGELFF. The chain carries TRBV6-4 and TRBJ2-2; 7 bases agree with TRBD1. The germline gives CDR1 MRHNA, CDR2 SNTAGT. This CDR3 spans 14 amino acids. Losses at the gene ends were 6 bases for V and 3 bases for J; bases not matched to a gene: 4.

The chain has TRBV6-1 and TRBJ2-3; D is ambiguous. CDR1 and CDR2 (germline): MNHNS, SASEGT. V lost 5 bases and J lost 4, with 10 bases in between. CDR3 length equals 13 residues. This chain's CDR3 is CASSTSNADTQYF. As DNA, the CDR3 is TGTGCCAGCAGTACCTCCAACGCAGATACGCAGTATTTT.

The chain is built from TRBV9 and TRBJ2-3; TRBD2 aligns across 12 bases. Germline V gene sequence: CDR1 SGDLS, CDR2 YYNGEE. The CDR3 consists of 15 residues. V shed 4 bases and J 6 bases; nucleotides not matched to a gene: 6. CDR3 sequence (DNA): TGTGCCAGCAGCTCTAGCGGGGGGGCCTTCGATACGCAGTATTTT. Encoded protein: CASSSSGGAFDTQYF.

This chain uses TRBV27 with TRBJ2-7; TRBD1 is a possible D gene (5 bases). Germline V gene lookup returns CDR1 MNHEY and CDR2 SMNVEV (reference sequence). V lost 5 bases and J lost 3, with 11 bases in between. The CDR3 runs to 13 residues. CDR3 coding DNA: TGTGCCAGCAGTGACCTCAGGGTCTACGAGCAGTACTTC. Translation: CASSDLRVYEQYF.

This sequence joins TRBV20-1 and TRBJ1-1, with 9 bases lining up with TRBD1. V lost 5 bases to trimming and J lost 11 bases; unmatched junction nucleotides: 6. The germline CDR1 and CDR2 sequences are DFQATT and SNEGSKA (reference sequence). The CDR3 has 11 amino acids. The CDR3: CSAQTGGDAFF. As DNA, the CDR3 is TGCAGTGCTCAGACAGGGGGGGACGCTTTCTTT.

This chain joins TRBV5-5 and TRBJ2-1, with TRBD2 matching 12 bases. From germline, CDR1 is SGHKS and CDR2 YYEKEE (reference sequence). V was pared by 3 bases and J by 4 bases, with 2 bases of the junction left unmatched. The CDR3 sequence is 15 residues long. Here the CDR3 reads CASSSLAGGYNEQFF. CDR3 coding DNA: TGTGCCAGCAGCTCACTAGCGGGGGGTTACAATGAGCAGTTCTTC.

The chain employs TRBV18 and TRBJ2-7; 8 bases are shared with TRBD1. Unmatched junction bases numbered 15, after V lost 0 bases and J lost 5 bases. In germline, CDR1 is KGHSH, CDR2 LQKENI. The CDR3 has 18 residues. CDR3 nucleotides: TGTGCCAGCTCACCACCGATATCCTCCGCTCAGGGGGCCGACGAGCAGTACTTC. It codes for CASSPPISSAQGADEQYF. Using reference TRBV18 and TRBJ2-7 for the parts outside the CDR3, the full variable domain is NAGVMQNPRHLVRRRGQEARLRCSPMKGHSHVYWYRQLPEEGLKFMVYLQKENIIDESGMPKERFSAEFPKEGPSILRIQQVVRGDSAAYFCASSPPISSAQGADEQYFGPGTRLTVT.

The chain joins TRBV5-6 to TRBJ2-5; 7 nucleotides align to TRBD2. CDR1 SGHDT and CDR2 YYEEEE come from the germline V gene. After removal of 6 bases from V and 1 base from J, the junction contained 9 bases not matched to a gene. The CDR3 runs to 15 residues. The CDR3 DNA reads TGTGCCAGCACCCCTTTGGGGGGGATCCAAGAGACCCAGTACTTC. Protein: CASTPLGGIQETQYF.

The chain links TRBV5-1 to TRBJ2-3, with D perhaps matching TRBD1 (6 bases). V gave up 4 bases and J gave up 4 bases, with 10 bases separating them. This CDR3 contains 13 residues. Germline V CDR1 and CDR2: SGHRS, YFSETQ. CDR3 coding DNA: TGCGCCAGCAGCAGAGAGGGGGCAGATACGCAGTATTTT. The encoded protein is CASSREGADTQYF.

The V gene is TRBV5-8, the J gene TRBJ2-5; D might be TRBD2 (5 bases). V dropped 5 bases and J dropped 4 bases, with 12 bases sitting between them. The CDR3 is 13 residues long. Germline CDR1 is SGHTS and CDR2 is YDEGEE. The CDR3 region is CASRAGGVETQYF. The CDR3, as DNA: TGTGCCAGCAGGGCGGGTGGGGTAGAGACCCAGTACTTC.

This clone was seen once. The chain is built from TRBV2 and TRBJ2-7; D remains unclear. Germline V gene sequence: CDR1 SNHLY, CDR2 FYNNEI. Between the trimmed V and J ends, which lost 5 bases and 1 base, there was a span of 18 bases. This CDR3 is 16 amino acids long. CDR3 sequence: CASSKIPRIGSYEQYF. For the CDR3, the DNA is TGTGCCAGCAGTAAAATCCCCAGGATAGGGTCCTACGAGCAGTACTTC.

This clone came up once. The chain has TRBV21-1 and TRBJ1-1. TRBV21-1 has pseudogene status. The CDR3 covers 12 residues. CDR3 sequence: CAGPDGNTEAFF. The DNA for the CDR3 is TGTGCCGGACCAGACGGGAACACTGAAGCTTTCTTT.

The rearrangement joins TRBV12-5 to TRBJ2-1; 12 bases line up with TRBD2. This CDR3 region has 17 residues. Per germline, CDR1 LGHNT and CDR2 FRNRAP. V shed 5 bases, J shed 1 base, and the junction held 6 bases outside the gene matches. Here the CDR3 DNA reads TGTGCTAGTGGTACATCGGGACTAGCGGGTTCCTACAATGAGCAGTTCTTC. Translating gives CASGTSGLAGSYNEQFF.

This chain joins TRBV4-1 and TRBJ1-1; a possible D gene is TRBD1 (6 bases). In germline, CDR1 is MGHRA, CDR2 YSYEKL. The CDR3 has 16 residues. Trimming left V 5 bases short and J 0 bases short, with 16 bases between. CDR3 nucleotide sequence: TGCGCCAGCAGCTATCCTGGACAGAGCATGAACACTGAAGCTTTCTTT. It translates to CASSYPGQSMNTEAFF.

CDR3 nucleotides: TGTGCCAGCAGCTCCCAGGAAGCCAACTACGAGCAGTACTTC. Its protein product is CASSSQEANYEQYF. This chain joins TRBV7-2 and TRBJ2-7; D is unresolved. V lost 4 bases to trimming and J lost 3 bases, with 13 bases between them. The CDR3 is 14 amino acids. CDR1 and CDR2 from the germline V gene are SGHTA and FQGNSA.

The chain couples TRBV10-1 to TRBJ2-3; D call uncertain. The CDR3 contains 13 residues. Germline CDR1 and CDR2: WNHNN and SYGVQD (reference sequence). V was cut by 3 bases and J by 14 bases, with 18 bases left in between. DNA of the CDR3: TGCGCCAGCAGTGAACTGGACGGTACAGATTGGTATTTT. It translates to CASSELDGTDWYF.

The chain uses TRBV7-3 and TRBJ2-5, with a possible D match to TRBD2 (5 bases). The V and J ends lost 5 bases and 4 bases respectively, with 14 bases between them. The germline CDR1 and CDR2 sequences are SGHTA and FQGTGA. This CDR3 spans 14 amino acids. CDR3 nucleotide sequence: TGTGCCAGCAGCACAACGGGGTGGGGAGAGACCCAGTACTTC. Amino acids: CASSTTGWGETQYF.

The rearrangement uses TRBV19 and TRBJ1-6; TRBD1 might be the D (6 bases). There are 16 residues in the CDR3. V was clipped by 5 bases and J by 0 bases, with 11 bases between them. Germline V CDR1 and CDR2: LNHDA, SQIVND (reference sequence). The CDR3 region has the DNA TGTGCCAGTAGTGGCGACAGGAGCTCCTATAATTCACCCCTCCACTTT. Residues: CASSGDRSSYNSPLHF.

V is TRBV27 and J is TRBJ1-2; D unclear. Trimming stripped 1 base from V and 6 bases from J, with 9 bases between. The CDR3 has 13 amino acids. Germline loops: CDR1 MNHEY, CDR2 SMNVEV (reference sequence). This chain's CDR3 is CASSLLAGNGYTF. CDR3 bases: TGTGCCAGCAGTTTATTGGCCGGGAATGGCTACACCTTC.

The chain has TRBV4-2 and TRBJ2-1; TRBD2 might be the D (5 bases). CDR1 is LGHNA, CDR2 YNFKEQ, per germline. The V end lost 1 base, the J end lost 3 bases, and 13 bases lay between the germline ends. This CDR3 comprises 16 residues. Here the CDR3 DNA reads TGTGCCAGCAGCCAAGGGGTGGACTGGATCTACAATGAGCAGTTCTTC. This translates into CASSQGVDWIYNEQFF.

The CDR3: CASSVGTAGELFF. The CDR3, as DNA: TGTGCCAGTAGTGTTGGGACCGCCGGGGAGCTGTTTTTT. V is TRBV19 and J is TRBJ2-2, with D tentatively TRBD1 or TRBD2 (5 bases each). The length of the CDR3 is 13 residues. Germline loops: CDR1 LNHDA, CDR2 SQIVND (reference sequence). V was trimmed by 5 bases and J by 6 bases, leaving 10 bases between them.

V usage is TRBV7-8 and J usage is TRBJ2-3; D tentatively fits TRBD1 or TRBD2 (6 bases each). The CDR3 sequence is 16 residues long. V shed 1 base and J shed 5 bases, with 16 bases lying between them. The germline gives CDR1 SGHVS, CDR2 FQNEAQ. The CDR3 protein is CASSLVSLGGGDTQYF. The CDR3 DNA follows: TGTGCCAGCAGCTTAGTCTCTCTTGGAGGGGGAGATACGCAGTATTTT.

The chain is built from TRBV5-5 and TRBJ2-7; unclear D gene. The V gene's germline CDR1 is SGHKS and CDR2 YYEKEE (reference sequence). The CDR3 contains 15 residues. Trimming shortened V by 4 bases and J by 3 bases, and 17 bases separated the two germline ends. CDR3 loop: CASSRTIQVVYEQYF. CDR3 coding DNA: TGTGCCAGCAGCAGAACAATCCAGGTCGTCTACGAGCAGTACTTC.

The gene calls are TRBV6-1 and TRBJ2-1; 12 bases align to TRBD2. Germline CDR1 MNHNS, CDR2 SASEGT. V shed 7 bases and J 6 bases; nucleotides not matched to a gene: 4. The CDR3 contains 14 residues. The CDR3 nucleotides read TGTGCCAGCACCGGACTAGCGGGGTCCAATGAGCAGTTCTTC. It encodes CASTGLAGSNEQFF.

Details on this clone: Other DNA sequences of this sample code for an identical CDR3. This CDR3 is CASSLALGRRETQYF. The DNA of the CDR3 is TGTGCCAGCAGCTTAGCGTTAGGTCGGAGAGAGACCCAGTACTTC. The V and J genes are TRBV7-9 and TRBJ2-5; D remains unclear. CDR3 length: 15 amino acids. CDR1 is SEHNR and CDR2 is FQNEAQ in the germline V gene (reference sequence). Trimming left V 0 bases short and J 4 bases short, with 12 bases between.